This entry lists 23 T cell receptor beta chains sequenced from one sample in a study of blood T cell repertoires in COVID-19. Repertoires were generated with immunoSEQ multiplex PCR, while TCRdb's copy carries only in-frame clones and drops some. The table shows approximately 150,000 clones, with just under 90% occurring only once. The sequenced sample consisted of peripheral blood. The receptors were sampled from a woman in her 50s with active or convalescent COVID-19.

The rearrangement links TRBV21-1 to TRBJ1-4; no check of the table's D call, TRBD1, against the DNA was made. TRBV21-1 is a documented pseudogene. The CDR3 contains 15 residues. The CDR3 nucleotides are TGTGCCAGCAGCAATACAGGGGGCCTGGGGGAAAAACTGTTTTTT. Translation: CASSNTGGLGEKLFF.

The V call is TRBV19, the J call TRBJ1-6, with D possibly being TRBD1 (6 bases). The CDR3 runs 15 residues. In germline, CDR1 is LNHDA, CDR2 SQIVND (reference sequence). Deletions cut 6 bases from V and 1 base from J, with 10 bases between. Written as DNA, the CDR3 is TGTGCCAGTAGATCACAGGGTTCCTATAATTCACCCCTCCACTTT. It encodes CASRSQGSYNSPLHF.

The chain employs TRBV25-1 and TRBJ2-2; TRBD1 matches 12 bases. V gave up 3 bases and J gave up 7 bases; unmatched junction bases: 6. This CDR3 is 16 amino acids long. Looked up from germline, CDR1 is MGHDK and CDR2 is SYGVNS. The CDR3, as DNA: TGTGCCAGCAGTGACCGGGACAGGGGGCGTTTCGGGGAGCTGTTTTTT. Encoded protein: CASSDRDRGRFGELFF.

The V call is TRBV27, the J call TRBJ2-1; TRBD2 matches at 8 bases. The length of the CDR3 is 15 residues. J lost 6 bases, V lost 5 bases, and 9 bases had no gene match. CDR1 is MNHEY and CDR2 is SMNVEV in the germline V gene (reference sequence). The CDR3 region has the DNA TGTGCCAGCAGTGAATTGGCTAGCGGGTCCAATGAGCAGTTCTTC. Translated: CASSELASGSNEQFF.

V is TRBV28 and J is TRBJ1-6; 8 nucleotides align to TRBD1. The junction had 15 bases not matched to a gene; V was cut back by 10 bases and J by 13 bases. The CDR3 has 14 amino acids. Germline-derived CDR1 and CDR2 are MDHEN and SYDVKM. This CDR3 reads CATSSGQVVFPLHF. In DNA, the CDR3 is TGTGCCACCTCATCGGGACAGGTTGTCTTTCCCCTCCACTTT.

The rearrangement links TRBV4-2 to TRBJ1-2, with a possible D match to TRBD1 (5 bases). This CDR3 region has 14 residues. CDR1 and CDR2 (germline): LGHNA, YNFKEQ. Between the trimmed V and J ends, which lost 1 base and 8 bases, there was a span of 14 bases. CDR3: CASSQGGGAEGYTF. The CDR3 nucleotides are TGTGCCAGCAGCCAAGGTGGCGGGGCGGAAGGCTACACCTTC.

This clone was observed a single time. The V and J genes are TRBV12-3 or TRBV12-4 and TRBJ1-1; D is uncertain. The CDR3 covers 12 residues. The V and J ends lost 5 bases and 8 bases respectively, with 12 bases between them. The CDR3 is CASSPVPSEAFF. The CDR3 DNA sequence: TGTGCCAGCAGTCCCGTTCCGTCGGAAGCTTTCTTT.

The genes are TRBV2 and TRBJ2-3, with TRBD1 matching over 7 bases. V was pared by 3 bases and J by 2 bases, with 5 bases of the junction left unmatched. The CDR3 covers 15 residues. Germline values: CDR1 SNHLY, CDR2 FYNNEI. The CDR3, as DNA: TGTGCCAGCAGTGACGAGGGGGCCTACACAGATACGCAGTATTTT. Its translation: CASSDEGAYTDTQYF.

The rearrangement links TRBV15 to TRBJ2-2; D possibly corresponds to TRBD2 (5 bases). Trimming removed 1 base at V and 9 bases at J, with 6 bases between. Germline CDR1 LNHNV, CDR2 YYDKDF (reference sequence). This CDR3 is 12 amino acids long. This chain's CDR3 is CATSRGGRELFF. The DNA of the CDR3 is TGTGCCACCAGCAGAGGAGGGAGGGAGCTGTTTTTT.

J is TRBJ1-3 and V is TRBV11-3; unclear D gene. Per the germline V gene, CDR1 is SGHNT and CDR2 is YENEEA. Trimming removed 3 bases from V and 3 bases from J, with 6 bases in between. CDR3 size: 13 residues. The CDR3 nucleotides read TGTGCCAGCAGCTTCTCCTTTGGAAACACCATATATTTT. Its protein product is CASSFSFGNTIYF. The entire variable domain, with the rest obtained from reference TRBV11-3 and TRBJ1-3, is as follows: EAGVVQSPRYKIIEKKQPVAFWCNPISGHNTLYWYLQNLGQGPELLIRYENEEAVDDSQLPKDRFSAERLKGVDSTLKIQPAELGDSAVYLCASSFSFGNTIYFGEGSWLTVV.

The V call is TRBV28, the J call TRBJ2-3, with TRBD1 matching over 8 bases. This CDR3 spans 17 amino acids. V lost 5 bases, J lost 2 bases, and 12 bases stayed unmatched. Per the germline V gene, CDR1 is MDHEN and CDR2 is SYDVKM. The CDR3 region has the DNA TGTGCCAGCAGTCTCGGACAGGGCCCACTCTCCACAGATACGCAGTATTTT. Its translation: CASSLGQGPLSTDTQYF. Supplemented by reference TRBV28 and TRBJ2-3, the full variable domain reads DVKVTQSSRYLVKRTGEKVFLECVQDMDHENMFWYRQDPGLGLRLIYFSYDVKMKEKGDIPEGYSVSREKKERFSLILESASTNQTSMYLCASSLGQGPLSTDTQYFGPGTRLTVL.

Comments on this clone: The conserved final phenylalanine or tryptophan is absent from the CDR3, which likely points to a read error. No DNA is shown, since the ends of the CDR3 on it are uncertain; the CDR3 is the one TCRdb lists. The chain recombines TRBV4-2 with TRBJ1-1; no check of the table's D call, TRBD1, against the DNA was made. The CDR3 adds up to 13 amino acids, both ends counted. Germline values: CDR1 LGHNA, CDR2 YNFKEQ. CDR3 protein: CASSQELRTWLCV.

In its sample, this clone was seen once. The CDR3 DNA reads as TGTGCTAGTGGTAGGGCGGGAGGGCCGAGCAATGAGCAGTTCTTC. Protein product: CASGRAGGPSNEQFF. V and J are TRBV12-5 and TRBJ2-1, with TRBD2 matching over 9 bases. This CDR3 has 15 residues. Germline lookup yields CDR1 LGHNT and CDR2 FRNRAP. Trimming cost V 5 bases and J 6 bases; bases outside gene matches: 8.

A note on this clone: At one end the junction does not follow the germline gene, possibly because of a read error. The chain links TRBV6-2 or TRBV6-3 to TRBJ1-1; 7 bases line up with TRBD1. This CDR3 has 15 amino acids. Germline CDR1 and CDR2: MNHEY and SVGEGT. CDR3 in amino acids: CASSDSTGMSTEAFF. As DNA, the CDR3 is TGTGCCAGCAGTGACTCGACAGGGATGAGCACTGAAGCTTTCTTT.

The DNA of the CDR3 is TGTGCCATCAGTGAGCCGTTAACTAGCGGGAGGAACGAGCAGTACTTC. Translation: CAISEPLTSGRNEQYF. This chain uses TRBV10-3 with TRBJ2-7; 12 bases fit TRBD2. The length of the CDR3 is 16 residues. Germline CDR1 is ENHRY and CDR2 is SYGVKD. Losses at the gene ends were 2 bases for V and 5 bases for J; bases not matched to a gene: 7.

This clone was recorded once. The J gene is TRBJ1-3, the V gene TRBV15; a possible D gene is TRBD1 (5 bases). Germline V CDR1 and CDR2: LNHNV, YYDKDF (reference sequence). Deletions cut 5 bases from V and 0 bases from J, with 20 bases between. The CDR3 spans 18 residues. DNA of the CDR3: TGTGCCACCAGCCCAGAAGGCTTGGGGACTCTCTCTGGAAACACCATATATTTT. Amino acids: CATSPEGLGTLSGNTIYF.

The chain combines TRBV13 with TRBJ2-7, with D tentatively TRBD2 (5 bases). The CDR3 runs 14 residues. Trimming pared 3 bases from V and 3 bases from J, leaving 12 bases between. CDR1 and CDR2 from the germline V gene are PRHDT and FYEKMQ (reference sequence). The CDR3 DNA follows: TGTGCCAGCAGCTTTGCAGCCGGGAACTACGAGCAGTACTTC. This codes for CASSFAAGNYEQYF.

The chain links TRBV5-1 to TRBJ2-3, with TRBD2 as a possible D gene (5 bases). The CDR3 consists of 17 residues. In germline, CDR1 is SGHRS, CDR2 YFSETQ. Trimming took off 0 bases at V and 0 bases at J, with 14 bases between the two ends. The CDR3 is CASSLAGMRVSTDTQYF. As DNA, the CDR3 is TGCGCCAGCAGCTTGGCCGGTATGAGGGTTAGCACAGATACGCAGTATTTT.

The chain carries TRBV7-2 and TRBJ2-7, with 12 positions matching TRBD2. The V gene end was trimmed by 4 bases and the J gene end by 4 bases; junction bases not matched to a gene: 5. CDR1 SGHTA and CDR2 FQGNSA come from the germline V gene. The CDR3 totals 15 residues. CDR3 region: CASSSPTSGRYEQYF. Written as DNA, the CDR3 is TGTGCCAGCAGCTCCCCGACTAGCGGGAGATACGAGCAGTACTTC.

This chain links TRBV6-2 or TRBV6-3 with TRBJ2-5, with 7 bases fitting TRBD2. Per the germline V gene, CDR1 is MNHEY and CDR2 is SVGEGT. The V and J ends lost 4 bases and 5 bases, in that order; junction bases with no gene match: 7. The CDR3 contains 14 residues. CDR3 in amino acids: CASSSRGVEETQYF. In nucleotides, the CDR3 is TGTGCCAGCAGTTCCCGGGGGGTAGAGGAGACCCAGTACTTC.

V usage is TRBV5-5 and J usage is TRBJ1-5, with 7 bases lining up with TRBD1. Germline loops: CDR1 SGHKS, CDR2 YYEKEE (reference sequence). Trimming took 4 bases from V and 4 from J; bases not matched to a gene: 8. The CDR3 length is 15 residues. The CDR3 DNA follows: TGTGCCAGCAGCGTGGTGGGGACAGAGAATCAGCCCCAGCATTTT. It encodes CASSVVGTENQPQHF.

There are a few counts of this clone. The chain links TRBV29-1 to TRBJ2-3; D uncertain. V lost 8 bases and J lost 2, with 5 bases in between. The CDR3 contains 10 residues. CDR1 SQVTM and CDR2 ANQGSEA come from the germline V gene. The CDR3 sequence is CSTNTDTQYF. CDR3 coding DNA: TGCAGCACAAACACAGATACGCAGTATTTT.

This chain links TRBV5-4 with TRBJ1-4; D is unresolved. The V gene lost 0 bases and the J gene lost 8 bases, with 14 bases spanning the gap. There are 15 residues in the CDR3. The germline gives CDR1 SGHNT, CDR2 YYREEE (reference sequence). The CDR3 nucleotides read TGTGCCAGCAGCTTGGGGACCGGGAGCCCCGAAAAACTGTTTTTT. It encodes CASSLGTGSPEKLFF.